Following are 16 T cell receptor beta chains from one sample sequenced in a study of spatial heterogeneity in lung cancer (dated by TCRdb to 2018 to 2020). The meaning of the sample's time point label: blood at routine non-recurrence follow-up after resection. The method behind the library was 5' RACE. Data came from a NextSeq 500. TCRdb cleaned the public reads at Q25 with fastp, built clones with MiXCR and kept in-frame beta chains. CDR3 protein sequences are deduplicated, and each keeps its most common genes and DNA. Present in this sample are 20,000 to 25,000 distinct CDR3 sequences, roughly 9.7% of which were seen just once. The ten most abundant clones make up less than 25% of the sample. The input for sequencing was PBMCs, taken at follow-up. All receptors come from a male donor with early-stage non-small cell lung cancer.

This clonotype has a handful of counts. CDR3 protein: CASSQGLQGFGDTQYF. DNA for the CDR3: TGTGCCAGCAGCCAAGGATTACAGGGGTTTGGAGATACGCAGTATTTT. This rearrangement joins TRBV3-1 to TRBJ2-3; the match to TRBD1 covers 7 bases. The CDR3 covers 16 residues. Looked up from germline, CDR1 is LGHDT and CDR2 is YNNKEL (reference sequence). The V and J ends lost 1 base and 5 bases, in that order; junction bases with no gene match: 9.

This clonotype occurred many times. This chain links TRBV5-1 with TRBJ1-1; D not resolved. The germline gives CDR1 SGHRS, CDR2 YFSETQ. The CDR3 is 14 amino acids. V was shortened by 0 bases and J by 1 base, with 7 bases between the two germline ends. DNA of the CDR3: TGCGCCAGCAGCTTGGAAGGCCGGAACACTGAAGCTTTCTTT. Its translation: CASSLEGRNTEAFF.

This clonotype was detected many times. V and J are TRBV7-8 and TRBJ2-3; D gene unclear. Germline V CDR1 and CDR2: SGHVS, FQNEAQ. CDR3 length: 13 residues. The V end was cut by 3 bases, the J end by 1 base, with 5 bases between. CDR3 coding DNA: TGTGCCAGCAGCTTTTTCCGCACAGATACGCAGTATTTT. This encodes CASSFFRTDTQYF.

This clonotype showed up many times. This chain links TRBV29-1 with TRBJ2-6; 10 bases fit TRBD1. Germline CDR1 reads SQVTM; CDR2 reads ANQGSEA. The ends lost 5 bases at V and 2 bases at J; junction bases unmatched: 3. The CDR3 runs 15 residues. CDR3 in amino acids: CSVPGTGAGANVLTF. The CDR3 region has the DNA TGCAGCGTTCCCGGGACAGGGGCTGGGGCCAACGTCCTGACTTTC.

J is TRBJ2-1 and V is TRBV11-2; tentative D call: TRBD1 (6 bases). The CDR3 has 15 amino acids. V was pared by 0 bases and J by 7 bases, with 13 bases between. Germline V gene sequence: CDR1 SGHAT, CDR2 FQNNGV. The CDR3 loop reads CASSLEAGVLNEQFF. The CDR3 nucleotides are TGTGCCAGCAGCTTAGAGGCAGGGGTGTTGAATGAGCAGTTCTTC.

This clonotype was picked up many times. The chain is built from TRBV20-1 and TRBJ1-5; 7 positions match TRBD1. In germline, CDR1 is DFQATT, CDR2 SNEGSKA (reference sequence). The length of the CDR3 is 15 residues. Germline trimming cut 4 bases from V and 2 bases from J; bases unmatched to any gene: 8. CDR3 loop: CSAIDRVGGNQPQHF. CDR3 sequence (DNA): TGCAGTGCTATCGACAGGGTGGGAGGCAATCAGCCCCAGCATTTT.

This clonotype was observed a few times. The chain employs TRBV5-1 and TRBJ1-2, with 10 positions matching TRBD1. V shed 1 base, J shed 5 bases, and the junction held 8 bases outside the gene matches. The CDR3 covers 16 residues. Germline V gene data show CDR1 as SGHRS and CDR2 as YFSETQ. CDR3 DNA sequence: TGCGCCAGCAGCTTGCAGACAGGGGGCGCGAGATATGGCTACACCTTC. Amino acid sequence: CASSLQTGGARYGYTF. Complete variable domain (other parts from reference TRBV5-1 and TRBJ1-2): KAGVTQTPRYLIKTRGQQVTLSCSPISGHRSVSWYQQTPGQGLQFLFEYFSETQRNKGNFPGRFSGRQFSNSRSEMNVSTLELGDSALYLCASSLQTGGARYGYTFGSGTRLTVV.

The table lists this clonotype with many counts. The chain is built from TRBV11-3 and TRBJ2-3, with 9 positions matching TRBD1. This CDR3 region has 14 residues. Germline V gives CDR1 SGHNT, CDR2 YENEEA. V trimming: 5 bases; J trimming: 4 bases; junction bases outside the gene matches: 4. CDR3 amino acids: CASSPRTGADTQYF. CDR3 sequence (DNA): TGTGCCAGCAGCCCGCGGACAGGGGCAGATACGCAGTATTTT.

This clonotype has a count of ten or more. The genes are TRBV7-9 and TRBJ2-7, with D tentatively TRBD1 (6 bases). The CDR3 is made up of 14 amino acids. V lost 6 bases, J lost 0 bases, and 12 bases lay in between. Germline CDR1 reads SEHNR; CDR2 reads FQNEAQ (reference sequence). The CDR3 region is CASSLGQSSYEQYF. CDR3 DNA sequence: TGTGCCAGCAGTCTCGGACAGAGCTCCTACGAGCAGTACTTC.

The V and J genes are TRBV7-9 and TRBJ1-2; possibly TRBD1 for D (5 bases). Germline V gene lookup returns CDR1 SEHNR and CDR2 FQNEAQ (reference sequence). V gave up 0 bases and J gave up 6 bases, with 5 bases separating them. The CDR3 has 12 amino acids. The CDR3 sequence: CASSLATDGYTF. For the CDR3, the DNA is TGTGCCAGCAGCTTAGCGACAGATGGCTACACCTTC.

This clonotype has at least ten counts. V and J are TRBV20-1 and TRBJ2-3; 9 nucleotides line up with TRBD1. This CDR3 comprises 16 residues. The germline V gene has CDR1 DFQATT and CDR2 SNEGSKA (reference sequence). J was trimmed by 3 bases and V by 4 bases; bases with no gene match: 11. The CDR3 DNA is TGCAGTGCTATCCCAAGACAGGGGGGCGCTACAGATACGCAGTATTTT. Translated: CSAIPRQGGATDTQYF.

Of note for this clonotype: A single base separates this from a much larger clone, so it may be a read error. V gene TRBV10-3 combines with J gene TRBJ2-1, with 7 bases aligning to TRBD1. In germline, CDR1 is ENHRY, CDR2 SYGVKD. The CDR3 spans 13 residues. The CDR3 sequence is CAISLDRHNELFF. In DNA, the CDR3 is TGTGCCATCAGTTTGGACAGGCACAATGAGCTGTTCTTC.

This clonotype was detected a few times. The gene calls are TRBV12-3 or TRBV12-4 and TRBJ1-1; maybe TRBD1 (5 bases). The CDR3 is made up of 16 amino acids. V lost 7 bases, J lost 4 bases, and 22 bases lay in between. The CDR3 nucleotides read TGTGCCAGCAACCTCTTCCGGGCAGGGAGAAGCACTGAAGCTTTCTTT. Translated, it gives CASNLFRAGRSTEAFF.

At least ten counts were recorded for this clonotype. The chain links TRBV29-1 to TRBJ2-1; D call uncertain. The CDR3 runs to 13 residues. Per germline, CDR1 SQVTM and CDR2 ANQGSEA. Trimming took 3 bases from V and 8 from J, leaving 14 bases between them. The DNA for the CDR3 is TGCAGCGTTGAGGACCCATGGGTCGATGAGCAGTTCTTC. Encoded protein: CSVEDPWVDEQFF.

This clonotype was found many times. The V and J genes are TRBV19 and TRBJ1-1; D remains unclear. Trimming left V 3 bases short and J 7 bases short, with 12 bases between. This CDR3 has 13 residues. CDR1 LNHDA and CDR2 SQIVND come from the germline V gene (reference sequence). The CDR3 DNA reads TGTGCCAGTAGTATTCCCTCATTGGATGAAGCTTTCTTT. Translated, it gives CASSIPSLDEAFF.

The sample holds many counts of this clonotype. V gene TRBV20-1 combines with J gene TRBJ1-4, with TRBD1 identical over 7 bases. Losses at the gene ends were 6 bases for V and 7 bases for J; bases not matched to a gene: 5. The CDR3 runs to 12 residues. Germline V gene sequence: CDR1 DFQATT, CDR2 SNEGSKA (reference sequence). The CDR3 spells CSATRQGEKLFF. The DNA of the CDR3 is TGCAGTGCCACGCGACAGGGTGAAAAACTGTTTTTT.